This T cell receptor (beta chain) was captured by sequencing in a study of early T cells in non-severe SARS-CoV-2 infection. Regarding the study as a whole: Reliance on VDJdb matching favored anti-spike CD8 responses; private and CD4 specificities were missed.

Individual cDNA molecules each received unique molecular identifiers attached to them. TCRdb called the 5' RACE reads again in MiXCR, with one record for every CDR3 protein. The repertoire holds about 53,000 distinct CDR3 sequences, with 9% to 15% as singletons. Germline V gene sequence: CDR1 MNHEY, CDR2 SVGEGT. The CDR3 sequence is 17 residues long. Trimming cost V 5 bases and J 0 bases, with 17 bases left between them. In regard to this clonotype: Its target is unknown.

This receptor was taken from an adult who was a healthcare worker with PCR-confirmed SARS-CoV-2 infection or an uninfected control (not recorded which). Sequencing used whole blood, obtained at baseline. The chain links TRBV6-2 or TRBV6-3 to TRBJ2-1; D is perhaps TRBD2 (6 bases). CDR3 DNA sequence: TGTGCCAGCAGTCCCCAAAGGACTACCCCCTCCTACAATGAGCAGTTCTTC. Translation: CASSPQRTTPSYNEQFF.